The 21 T cell receptor beta chains below all came from one sample that was sequenced in a study of blood T cell repertoires in COVID-19. Some clones are missing from TCRdb's copy, which holds only in-frame ones; the method was immunoSEQ multiplex PCR. The table has 30,000 or so clones, 80% to 95% seen once. The sample taken for sequencing was peripheral blood. Every receptor here comes from a male donor with active COVID-19.

The count of this clone is one. The chain is built from TRBV3-1 (or the pseudogene TRBV3-2) and TRBJ2-1; perhaps TRBD2 as D (5 bases). The V gene's germline CDR1 is LGHDT and CDR2 YNNKEL (reference sequence). The CDR3 is made up of 16 amino acids. V lost 3 bases and J lost 2, with 14 bases in between. CDR3 bases: TGTGCCAGCAGCCACCTAGGAACCGGGGCCTACAATGAGCAGTTCTTC. This gives the protein CASSHLGTGAYNEQFF.

The gene calls are TRBV2 and TRBJ2-3, with 9 bases lining up with TRBD2. The germline V gene has CDR1 SNHLY and CDR2 FYNNEI. The CDR3 has 14 amino acids. With 6 bases clipped from V and 2 bases from J, the junction kept 3 bases outside the gene matches. The CDR3 sequence is CASRGGLATDTQYF. CDR3 nucleotide sequence: TGTGCCAGCAGGGGGGGACTAGCCACAGATACGCAGTATTTT.

This clone appeared once. The genes are TRBV7-2 and TRBJ2-2; TRBD1 is a possible D gene (6 bases). The germline V gene encodes CDR1 SGHTA and CDR2 FQGNSA. V dropped 6 bases and J dropped 5 bases, with 13 bases sitting between them. This CDR3 has 14 residues. DNA of the CDR3: TGTGCCAGCAGTTCCGACAGGCCAACCGGGGAGCTGTTTTTT. Translation: CASSSDRPTGELFF.

This rearrangement joins TRBV7-9 to TRBJ1-4, with D unclear. Trimming left V 1 base short and J 6 bases short, with 9 bases between. The germline gives CDR1 SEHNR, CDR2 FQNEAQ (reference sequence). The CDR3 is 14 residues long. CDR3 protein: CASSLEGAYEKLFF. The DNA of the CDR3 is TGTGCCAGCAGCTTAGAAGGAGCCTATGAAAAACTGTTTTTT.

This sequence joins TRBV7-6 and TRBJ2-7; a weak D match, TRBD1 (6 bases). V shed 5 bases and J shed 2 bases, with 16 bases lying between them. Germline V gives CDR1 SGHVS, CDR2 FNYEAQ. The CDR3 is 15 residues long. CDR3 region: CASSPKLDRTYEQYF. DNA for the CDR3: TGTGCCAGCAGCCCAAAACTGGACAGAACCTACGAGCAGTACTTC.

This clone was recorded once. The genes are TRBV6-5 and TRBJ1-3; D uncertain. CDR1 and CDR2 from the germline V gene are MNHEY and SVGAGI. Trimming shortened V by 2 bases and J by 0 bases, and 5 bases separated the two germline ends. The CDR3 has 14 residues. CDR3 DNA sequence: TGTGCCAGCAGTTACGGGCTCTCTGGAAACACCATATATTTT. Its protein product is CASSYGLSGNTIYF.

The V gene is TRBV3-1 (or the pseudogene TRBV3-2), the J gene TRBJ2-5; 10 bases line up with TRBD2. The V and J ends lost 4 bases and 6 bases, in that order; junction bases with no gene match: 11. The CDR3 totals 16 residues. Germline V gene data show CDR1 as LGHDT and CDR2 as YNNKEL (reference sequence). CDR3 DNA: TGTGCCAGCAGCCCTTATCTACTAGCGGGGTTTAAGACCCAGTACTTC. It is translated as CASSPYLLAGFKTQYF.

The chain recombines TRBV3-1 (or the pseudogene TRBV3-2) with TRBJ1-2, with D perhaps TRBD1 (6 bases). With 5 bases removed from V and 4 bases from J, the gap between germline ends came to 14 bases. Germline-derived CDR1 and CDR2 are LGHDT and YNNKEL (reference sequence). The CDR3 is 14 residues long. The DNA of the CDR3 is TGTGCCAGCAGCGCTCGACAGGACCTCTATGGCTACACCTTC. This sequence encodes CASSARQDLYGYTF.

The chain carries TRBV3-1 (or the pseudogene TRBV3-2) and TRBJ2-7; 7 bases align to TRBD1. V shed 3 bases, J shed 0 bases, and the junction held 11 bases outside the gene matches. This CDR3 has 17 amino acids. Looked up from germline, CDR1 is LGHDT and CDR2 is YNNKEL (reference sequence). This CDR3 is CASSQPFGDRGSYEQYF. The CDR3 DNA reads as TGTGCCAGCAGCCAGCCCTTCGGGGACAGAGGCTCCTACGAGCAGTACTTC.

V usage is TRBV7-2 and J usage is TRBJ1-2, with a tentative D call TRBD1 (5 bases). V lost 1 base and J 1 base, leaving 10 bases between the germline ends. The CDR3 extends over 15 amino acids. Germline V CDR1 and CDR2: SGHTA, FQGNSA. The CDR3 sequence is CASSLEGQGNYGYTF. CDR3 nucleotides: TGTGCCAGCAGCTTAGAAGGCCAGGGTAACTATGGCTACACCTTC. Complete variable domain (other parts from reference TRBV7-2 and TRBJ1-2): GAGVSQSPSNKVTEKGKDVELRCDPISGHTALYWYRQSLGQGLEFLIYFQGNSAPDKSGLPSDRFSAERTGGSVSTLTIQRTQQEDSAVYLCASSLEGQGNYGYTFGSGTRLTVV.

The chain employs TRBV18 and TRBJ2-2, with TRBD1 matching 8 bases. V lost 5 bases to trimming and J lost 2 bases; unmatched junction nucleotides: 4. The CDR3 has 15 residues. The germline V gene encodes CDR1 KGHSH and CDR2 LQKENI. CDR3 bases: TGTGCCAGCTCAGACGGACAGGGCAACACCGGGGAGCTGTTTTTT. This codes for CASSDGQGNTGELFF.

The chain joins TRBV9 to TRBJ2-7; 10 nucleotides line up with TRBD1. The CDR3 contains 16 residues. Germline CDR1 is SGDLS and CDR2 is YYNGEE. After removal of 0 bases from V and 1 base from J, the junction contained 4 bases not matched to a gene. The CDR3 protein is CASSVGGTGVSYEQYF. The CDR3 DNA reads as TGTGCCAGCAGCGTAGGGGGGACAGGGGTGTCCTACGAGCAGTACTTC. Complete variable domain (other parts from reference TRBV9 and TRBJ2-7): DSGVTQTPKHLITATGQRVTLRCSPRSGDLSVYWYQQSLDQGLQFLIQYYNGEERAKGNILERFSAQQFPDLHSELNLSSLELGDSALYFCASSVGGTGVSYEQYFGPGTRLTVT.

V usage is TRBV12-3 or TRBV12-4 and J usage is TRBJ1-5, with D unclear. The length of the CDR3 is 13 residues. V dropped 3 bases and J dropped 7 bases, with 10 bases sitting between them. The CDR3 region has the DNA TGTGCCAGCAGTTTTAATGAGGGACAGCCCCAGCATTTT. It translates to CASSFNEGQPQHF.

V and J are TRBV9 and TRBJ2-1; TRBD2 aligns across 12 bases. Trimming took 0 bases from V and 5 from J; bases not matched to a gene: 3. Germline V gives CDR1 SGDLS, CDR2 YYNGEE. The CDR3 totals 16 residues. The CDR3: CASSVGLAGADNEQFF. CDR3 nucleotide sequence: TGTGCCAGCAGCGTAGGACTAGCGGGGGCAGACAATGAGCAGTTCTTC.

The genes are TRBV13 and TRBJ1-1; 12 nucleotides agree with TRBD1. CDR1 PRHDT and CDR2 FYEKMQ come from the germline V gene (reference sequence). After removal of 4 bases from V and 8 bases from J, the junction contained 11 bases not matched to a gene. The CDR3 length is 16 residues. DNA of the CDR3: TGTGCCAGCAGCTACAGACCCGGGACAGGGGGCATGGAAGCTTTCTTT. Its protein is CASSYRPGTGGMEAFF.

The chain employs TRBV27 and TRBJ2-3; possibly TRBD2 for D (5 bases). Germline V gene sequence: CDR1 MNHEY, CDR2 SMNVEV (reference sequence). The CDR3 consists of 14 residues. V lost 2 bases to trimming and J lost 4 bases, with 10 bases between them. The CDR3 is CASSLVEGADTQYF. CDR3 bases: TGTGCCAGCAGTTTAGTTGAGGGTGCAGATACGCAGTATTTT.

The chain is built from TRBV6-2 or TRBV6-3 and TRBJ2-1; weak D call: TRBD1 (6 bases). The V gene lost 5 bases and the J gene lost 2 bases, with 13 bases spanning the gap. Germline V gene sequence: CDR1 MNHEY, CDR2 SVGEGT. CDR3 length equals 15 residues. The chain's CDR3 is CASSLTGQAYNEQFF. CDR3 nucleotide sequence: TGTGCCAGCAGTCTAACAGGGCAAGCCTACAATGAGCAGTTCTTC.

The V gene is TRBV3-1 (or the pseudogene TRBV3-2), the J gene TRBJ2-2; D might be TRBD1 (5 bases). This CDR3 is 15 amino acids long. Trimming removed 5 bases from V and 2 bases from J, with 12 bases in between. The germline CDR1 and CDR2 sequences are LGHDT and YNNKEL (reference sequence). The CDR3 reads CASSFGHINTGELFF. The DNA for the CDR3 is TGTGCCAGCAGCTTCGGACATATAAACACCGGGGAGCTGTTTTTT.

The CDR3 DNA reads TGTGCCACCTCGGGACAGACAAACACTGAAGCTTTCTTT. Translation: CATSGQTNTEAFF. The chain is built from TRBV2 and TRBJ1-1; 7 bases are a match to TRBD1. The ends lost 10 bases at V and 2 bases at J; junction bases unmatched: 7. The germline CDR1 and CDR2 sequences are SNHLY and FYNNEI. This CDR3 comprises 13 residues.

The chain carries TRBV7-8 and TRBJ1-2; TRBD1 matches at 8 bases. J was trimmed by 2 bases and V by 5 bases; bases with no gene match: 7. CDR3 size: 15 residues. CDR1 is SGHVS and CDR2 is FQNEAQ in the germline V gene. Here the CDR3 reads CASSPDRGRNYGYTF. As DNA, the CDR3 is TGTGCCAGCAGCCCAGACAGGGGTCGAAACTATGGCTACACCTTC.

The V gene is TRBV5-1, the J gene TRBJ2-7, with 7 bases aligning to TRBD1. Germline V gene data show CDR1 as SGHRS and CDR2 as YFSETQ. Trimming took 0 bases from V and 5 from J; bases not matched to a gene: 8. The length of the CDR3 is 15 residues. This CDR3 is CASSLDTGDSHEQYF. DNA for the CDR3: TGCGCCAGCAGCTTGGACACAGGGGATTCGCACGAGCAGTACTTC.